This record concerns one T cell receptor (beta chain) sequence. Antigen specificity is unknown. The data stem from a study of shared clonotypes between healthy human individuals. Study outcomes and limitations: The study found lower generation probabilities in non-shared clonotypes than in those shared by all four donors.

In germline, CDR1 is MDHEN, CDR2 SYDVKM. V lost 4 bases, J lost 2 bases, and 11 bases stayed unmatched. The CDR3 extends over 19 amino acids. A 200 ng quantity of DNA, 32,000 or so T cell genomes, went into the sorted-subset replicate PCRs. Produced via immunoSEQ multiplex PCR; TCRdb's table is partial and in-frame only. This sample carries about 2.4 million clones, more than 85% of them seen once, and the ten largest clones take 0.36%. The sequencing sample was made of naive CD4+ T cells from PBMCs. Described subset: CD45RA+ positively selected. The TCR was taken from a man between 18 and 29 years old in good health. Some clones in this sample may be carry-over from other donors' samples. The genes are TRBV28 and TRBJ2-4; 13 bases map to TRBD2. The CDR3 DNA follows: TGTGCCAGCAGTTCGGGGGGGTGGACTAGCGGGAGTTCCAAAAACATTCAGTACTTC. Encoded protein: CASSSGGWTSGSSKNIQYF.